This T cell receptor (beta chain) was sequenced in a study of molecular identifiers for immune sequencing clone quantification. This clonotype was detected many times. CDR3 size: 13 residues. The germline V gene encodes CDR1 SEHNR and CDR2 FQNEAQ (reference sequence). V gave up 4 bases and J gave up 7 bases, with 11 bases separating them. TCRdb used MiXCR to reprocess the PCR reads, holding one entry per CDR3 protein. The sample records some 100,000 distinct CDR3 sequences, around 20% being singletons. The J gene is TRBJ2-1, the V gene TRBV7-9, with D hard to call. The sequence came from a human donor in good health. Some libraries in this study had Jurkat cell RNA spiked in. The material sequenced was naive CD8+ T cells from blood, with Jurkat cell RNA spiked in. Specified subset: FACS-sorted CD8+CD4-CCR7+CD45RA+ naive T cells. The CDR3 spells CASSYGPENEQFF. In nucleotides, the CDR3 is TGTGCCAGCAGCTACGGACCAGAAAATGAGCAGTTCTTC.